One sample yielded the 4 T cell receptor beta chains listed below, sequenced in a study of blood T cell repertoires in COVID-19. Only in-frame clones appear in the TCRdb table, and some are missing; sequencing was by immunoSEQ multiplex PCR. Among about 180,000 clones listed, approximately 83% were seen once. The specimen was peripheral blood. These TCRs come from a human donor in a cohort sampled during active COVID-19.

The CDR3, as DNA: TGTGCCAGCAGCTTAGGGGGACTAGCGGACTACAATGAGCAGTTCTTC. This gives the protein CASSLGGLADYNEQFF. The chain links TRBV7-9 to TRBJ2-1; TRBD2 aligns across 11 bases. Germline V gives CDR1 SEHNR, CDR2 FQNEAQ (reference sequence). After removal of 1 base from V and 3 bases from J, the junction contained 2 bases not matched to a gene. This CDR3 has 16 amino acids.

This chain links TRBV30 with TRBJ2-3, with no clear D. Trimming cost V 2 bases and J 3 bases, with 15 bases left between them. Germline V gene data show CDR1 as GTSNPN and CDR2 as SVGIG (reference sequence). The CDR3 is 15 amino acids. The DNA of the CDR3 is TGTGCCTGGAGTAGTACCTTAGCAGATACAGATACGCAGTATTTT. The encoded protein is CAWSSTLADTDTQYF.

The V call is TRBV5-1, the J call TRBJ1-6, with 8 nucleotides matching TRBD1. The CDR3 length is 15 residues. Germline V gives CDR1 SGHRS, CDR2 YFSETQ. V lost 4 bases and J lost 7; bases outside the gene matches: 7. This CDR3 reads CASSTGQGGNSPLHF. For the CDR3, the DNA is TGCGCCAGCAGCACAGGACAGGGCGGGAATTCACCCCTCCACTTT.

The DNA of the CDR3 is TGTGCCAGTAGTATAGTTTTGCCGAGTAAAAACATTCAGTACTTC. Residues: CASSIVLPSKNIQYF. The genes are TRBV19 and TRBJ2-4; D remains ambiguous. Per the germline V gene, CDR1 is LNHDA and CDR2 is SQIVND (reference sequence). The CDR3 totals 15 residues. The germline V and J ends were trimmed by 1 base and 4 bases, with 11 bases remaining between them. The entire variable domain, with the rest obtained from reference TRBV19 and TRBJ2-4, is as follows: DGGITQSPKYLFRKEGQNVTLSCEQNLNHDAMYWYRQDPGQGLRLIYYSQIVNDFQKGDIAEGYSVSREKKESFPLTVTSAQKNPTAFYLCASSIVLPSKNIQYFGAGTRLSVL.